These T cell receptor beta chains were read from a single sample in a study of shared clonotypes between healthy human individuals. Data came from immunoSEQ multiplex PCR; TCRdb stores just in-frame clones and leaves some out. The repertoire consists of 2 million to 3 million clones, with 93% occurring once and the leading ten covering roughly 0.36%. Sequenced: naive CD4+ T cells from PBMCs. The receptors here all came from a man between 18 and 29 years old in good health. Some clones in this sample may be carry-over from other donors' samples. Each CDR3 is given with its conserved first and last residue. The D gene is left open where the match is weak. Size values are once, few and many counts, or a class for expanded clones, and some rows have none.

TGTGCCAGCAGGCAGGGGGCCACCGGGGAGCTGTTTTTT CASRQGATGELFF TRBJ2-2 TRBD1 . TRBV9
TGTGCCAGAAGCTTAGCGTTGTGGGACGGAGAACAAGAGACCCAGTACTTC CARSLALWDGEQETQYF TRBJ2-5 . . TRBV7-5
TGTGCCAGCAGGGTCGGGGGGGGAGAGACCCAGTACTTC CASRVGGGETQYF TRBJ2-5 TRBD2 . TRBV6-1
TGTGCTAGTGCCATGAATTTGAGGGAGCAGTACTTC CASAMNLREQYF TRBJ2-7 . . TRBV12-5
TGCGCCAGCAGCTTGGGGCCGGGGAGCTCCTACAATGAGCAGTTCTTC CASSLGPGSSYNEQFF TRBJ2-1 . . TRBV5-1
TGTGCCAGCAGTTTGACAGGGTATTGGGGGCAGCCCCAGCATTTT CASSLTGYWGQPQHF TRBJ1-5 TRBD1 . TRBV28
TGTGCCAGCAGCCTCTCGGGACAGGGGAACACTGAAGCTTTCTTT CASSLSGQGNTEAFF TRBJ1-1 TRBD1 . TRBV7-3
TGTGCCAGCAGACTAAGGGTGGGGGGTTACGAGCAGTACTTC CASRLRVGGYEQYF TRBJ2-7 . . TRBV6-5
TGTGCCAGCAGCTTAGCCCCCGGACAGGACCAAGAGACCCAGTACTTC CASSLAPGQDQETQYF TRBJ2-5 TRBD1 . TRBV7-6
TGCGCCAGCAGCGTAGAGCCCTTAGCGGGAAGGGAGACCCAGTACTTC CASSVEPLAGRETQYF TRBJ2-5 TRBD2 . TRBV5-1
TGTGCCAGCAGCTTACGTAGGGACCAAGAGACCCAGTACTTC CASSLRRDQETQYF TRBJ2-5 . once TRBV7-9
TGTGCCAGCAACGTTCAATTCAGAGCGGAGTCCTCCTACGAGCAGTACTTC CASNVQFRAESSYEQYF TRBJ2-7 . . TRBV25-1
TGTGCCAGCTCCCACAGGGACAATGAGCAGTTCTTC CASSHRDNEQFF TRBJ2-1 . . TRBV18
TGTGCCAGCAGCTCCAAAGACCGGAGCGTGCTTGGCACAGATACGCAGTATTTT CASSSKDRSVLGTDTQYF TRBJ2-3 . once TRBV7-9
TGTGCCAGCAGTGAAGCAGGCTTTTATGGCTACACCTTC CASSEAGFYGYTF TRBJ1-2 . . TRBV6-1
TGTGCCAGCAGGTTGGGGGGCAAAAACATTCAGTACTTC CASRLGGKNIQYF TRBJ2-4 . . TRBV6-1
TGTGCCAGCAGCTTGGGACTAGCGGAGCAAGAGACCCAGTACTTC CASSLGLAEQETQYF TRBJ2-5 TRBD2 . TRBV11-1
TGTGCCAGCAGGCTCCGGGACAGAAATGAAAAACTGTTTTTT CASRLRDRNEKLFF TRBJ1-4 TRBD1 once TRBV2
TGTGCCAGCCTGGAGTTGGGCGAAAAACTGTTTTTT CASLELGEKLFF TRBJ1-4 . . TRBV6-1
TGTGCCAGCAGCTTGGGGCAAGACTCCTACAATGAGCAGTTCTTC CASSLGQDSYNEQFF TRBJ2-1 . . TRBV5-8
TGTGCCAGCAGCTTCATCGGGATTGGTGAAAAACTGTTTTTT CASSFIGIGEKLFF TRBJ1-4 . . TRBV7-9
TGTGCCAGCAGTGAGGGCAGGAACACTGAAGCTTTCTTT CASSEGRNTEAFF TRBJ1-1 . . TRBV6-1
TGTGCCAGCAGCTTAGTTTTAGCGGGAGGGCCGAATGAGCAGTTCTTC CASSLVLAGGPNEQFF TRBJ2-1 TRBD2 . TRBV11-2
TGTGCCAGCAGTTCGCTAGCGGGAGTCAACTACGAGCAGTACTTC CASSSLAGVNYEQYF TRBJ2-7 TRBD2 . TRBV27
TGTGCCAGCAGCTTAACAGTACGGCAAGAGACCCAGTACTTC CASSLTVRQETQYF TRBJ2-5 . . TRBV7-3
TGTGCCAGCTCCCCCGGGACAGGTCCCCGCGAGCAGTACTTC CASSPGTGPREQYF TRBJ2-7 TRBD1 . TRBV18
TGTGCCAGCTCTAATCTAGCGGAGCAGTACTTC CASSNLAEQYF TRBJ2-7 . . TRBV18
TGTGCCAGCAGTTCTAACAGGTTGGGGGATGAAAAACTGTTTTTT CASSSNRLGDEKLFF TRBJ1-4 . . TRBV28
TGTGCCAGCAGCCCAACGGGAGTTTACAATGAGCAGTTCTTC CASSPTGVYNEQFF TRBJ2-1 . . TRBV11-2
TGCAGCGTGACAGGGGACGGCACTGAAGCTTTCTTT CSVTGDGTEAFF TRBJ1-1 TRBD1 . TRBV29-1
TGTGCCTGGAGTGGAGGGGGTAATGAAAAACTGTTTTTT CAWSGGGNEKLFF TRBJ1-4 . few TRBV30
TGTGCCAGTAATCGGGATGTGAACACTGAAGCTTTCTTT CASNRDVNTEAFF TRBJ1-1 . . TRBV19
TGTGCCAGCAGCTTGGGGTCACAGGGGTTATTGGGGGAGCAGTACTTC CASSLGSQGLLGEQYF TRBJ2-7 TRBD1 . TRBV5-4
TGTGCCAGCAGCCGGACCGGGACTAGCGGGAGGCGGGAGCAGTACTTC CASSRTGTSGRREQYF TRBJ2-7 TRBD2 . TRBV5-4
TGTGCCAGCAGCCCCGACGGCCTCAGGGGCTACACCTTC CASSPDGLRGYTF TRBJ1-2 . . TRBV7-9